The rows below give T cell receptor beta chains drawn from one sample of a study of blood T cell repertoires in COVID-19. Sequenced by immunoSEQ multiplex PCR; TCRdb stores in-frame clones only, minus some. Here the sample spans about 300,000 clones, around 90% being singletons. The sequencing input was peripheral blood. These receptors originate from a man younger than 35 with active or convalescent COVID-19. CDR3s include the opening cysteine and the closing phenylalanine or tryptophan. The D gene is left open where the match is weak. Not every row has a clone size; where given, it reads once, few, many or a size class.

NA | once | TRBJ1-2 | TRBV7-9 | CASSFEVRGYTF | TGTGCCAGCAGCTTTGAGGTGCGGGGCTACACCTTC
NA | NA | TRBJ2-1 | TRBV27 | CASRALRQTNEQFF | TGTGCCAGCAGGGCCTTAAGACAGACCAATGAGCAGTTCTTC
NA | NA | TRBJ2-2 | TRBV6-7 | CASSFPGTGNTGELFF | TGTGCCAGCAGTTTCCCCGGGACTGGGAACACCGGGGAGCTGTTTTTT
NA | NA | TRBJ2-1 | TRBV7-6 | CASSLSLTGPIISYNEQFF | TGTGCCAGCAGCTTATCCCTCACTGGGCCTATTATCTCCTACAATGAGCAGTTCTTC
TRBD1 | NA | TRBJ1-4 | TRBV5-1 | CASRTGSNEKLFF | TGCGCCAGCAGGACAGGGAGTAATGAAAAACTGTTTTTT
TRBD1 | NA | TRBJ2-7 | TRBV28 | CASSTRQGTYEQYF | TGTGCCAGCAGCACGAGACAGGGGACCTACGAGCAGTACTTC
NA | NA | TRBJ1-1 | TRBV3-1/TRBV3-2 | CASTNGNTEAFF | TGTGCCAGCACCAACGGGAACACTGAAGCTTTCTTT
NA | NA | TRBJ1-2 | TRBV7-9 | CASTKEGGKGYTF | TGTGCCAGCACCAAAGAGGGCGGGAAAGGCTACACCTTC
NA | NA | TRBJ1-2 | TRBV7-9 | CASSSPGRDNYGYTF | TGTGCCAGCAGCTCTCCAGGGCGCGATAACTATGGCTACACCTTC
NA | NA | TRBJ1-1 | TRBV14 | CASSQWQENTEAFF | TGTGCCAGCAGCCAATGGCAGGAAAACACTGAAGCTTTCTTT
NA | NA | TRBJ1-4 | TRBV27 | CASSPGAGVTNEKLFF | TGTGCCAGCAGCCCTGGGGCAGGTGTCACTAATGAAAAACTGTTTTTT
NA | NA | TRBJ1-2 | TRBV11-3 | CASRSASRGSNYGYTF | TGTGCCAGCAGATCGGCCAGCCGGGGATCTAACTATGGCTACACCTTC
NA | NA | TRBJ2-3 | TRBV18 | CASSRFGVRGGFTQYF | TGTGCCAGCTCCCGTTTTGGTGTGCGAGGGGGATTTACGCAGTATTTT
TRBD2 | NA | TRBJ2-2 | TRBV7-3 | CASSLGLAGGHTGELFF | TGTGCCAGCAGCTTGGGACTAGCGGGAGGACACACCGGGGAGCTGTTTTTT